The following is a T cell receptor (beta chain) sequence with its context. Germline V gene lookup returns CDR1 SGHRS and CDR2 YFSETQ. V lost 6 bases and J lost 2; bases outside the gene matches: 9. This CDR3 is 17 amino acids long. Original processing notes: For nucleated cells, counts were estimated from reference gene primer amplification. TCRdb's copy holds only in-frame clones and misses some; the assay was immunoSEQ multiplex PCR. That table is the source of V, J and clone size, and D and trimming were worked out from the DNA. The sample has under 300,000 clones; approximately 88% are singletons. The sample comes from a study of blood T cell repertoires in COVID-19. Study overall: T cells, B-cell-depleted T cells, or PBMCs provided the cDNA or gDNA that served as material.

The sample comprised PBMCs or T cells enriched from blood (not recorded which). The TCR sequence derives from a woman aged 40 to 50 with acute COVID-19. The rearrangement uses TRBV5-1 and TRBJ1-4; 11 bases line up with TRBD1. The CDR3 is CASKRGDRGSTNEKLFF. CDR3 DNA: TGCGCCAGCAAGAGAGGGGACAGGGGGTCGACTAATGAAAAACTGTTTTTT.